The rows below give T cell receptor beta chains drawn from one sample of a study of shared clonotypes between healthy human individuals. Here immunoSEQ multiplex PCR was the method, and the copy in TCRdb shows in-frame clones only, minus some. The sample lists fewer than 1 million clones, approximately 97% seen once, with about 0.21% in the top ten. Specimen: naive CD8+ T cells sorted from blood. These receptors came from a man aged 30 to 45 in good health. CDR3s include the opening cysteine and the closing phenylalanine or tryptophan. The D gene is left open where the match is weak. Clone size appears in some rows only: once, few, many, or a class for an expanded clone.

TRBV7-9	TRBD1	NA	TRBJ2-3	CATTIGTGSTDTQYF	TGTGCCACCACCATCGGGACAGGGAGCACAGATACGCAGTATTTT
TRBV6-6	NA	NA	TRBJ1-1	CASSYSQEPGTEAFF	TGTGCCAGCAGTTACTCTCAGGAGCCGGGCACTGAAGCTTTCTTT
TRBV5-1	TRBD2	NA	TRBJ2-2	CASSPSPFTSVANTGELFF	TGCGCCAGCAGCCCGTCCCCCTTTACTAGCGTCGCGAACACCGGGGAGCTGTTTTTT
TRBV6-1	NA	NA	TRBJ2-5	CASSSGQVGGETQYF	TGTGCCAGCAGTTCAGGACAGGTCGGGGGTGAGACCCAGTACTTC
TRBV6-5	TRBD2	NA	TRBJ2-7	CASSYSTSGSNEQYF	TGTGCCAGCAGTTACTCGACTAGCGGGAGCAACGAGCAGTACTTC
TRBV7-9	TRBD2	NA	TRBJ2-1	CASSFPGRAVSDNEQFF	TGTGCCAGCAGCTTCCCAGGGAGGGCAGTGTCCGACAATGAGCAGTTCTTC
TRBV13	NA	NA	TRBJ2-7	CASSLQGSYEQYF	TGTGCCAGCAGCTTGCAGGGATCCTACGAGCAGTACTTC
TRBV5-6	NA	NA	TRBJ2-5	CASSLIQDPQETQYF	TGTGCCAGCAGCTTGATTCAGGACCCTCAAGAGACCCAGTACTTC
TRBV10-2	TRBD2	NA	TRBJ2-7	CASSEPRLPGGEQYF	TGCGCCAGCAGTGAGCCCCGCCTGCCGGGGGGGGAGCAGTACTTC
TRBV2	NA	NA	TRBJ1-5	CASRLGEQPQHF	TGTGCCAGCAGACTGGGAGAGCAGCCCCAGCATTTT
TRBV6-1	NA	once	TRBJ1-1	CASSLRGAVTEAFF	TGTGCCAGCAGTCTACGGGGGGCGGTGACTGAAGCTTTCTTT
TRBV9	NA	NA	TRBJ2-3	CASSVEGAYTDTQYF	TGTGCCAGCAGCGTTGAGGGAGCGTACACAGATACGCAGTATTTT
TRBV14	NA	NA	TRBJ2-3	CASTDHLTDTQYF	TGTGCCAGCACGGACCACCTCACAGATACGCAGTATTTT
TRBV5-1	NA	NA	TRBJ2-7	CASSLFLDRFNEQYF	TGCGCCAGCAGCTTGTTCCTAGACAGGTTCAACGAGCAGTACTTC
TRBV7-9	NA	NA	TRBJ2-1	CASRAGDNNEQFF	TGTGCCAGCCGAGCGGGCGACAACAATGAGCAGTTCTTC
TRBV29-1	TRBD1	once	TRBJ2-1	CSVPVWGQGNEQFF	TGCAGCGTTCCCGTCTGGGGACAGGGCAATGAGCAGTTCTTC
TRBV2	NA	NA	TRBJ2-1	CASSEWDSGLNEQFF	TGTGCCAGCAGTGAGTGGGATAGCGGCCTCAATGAGCAGTTCTTC
TRBV28	TRBD1	NA	TRBJ1-1	CASQRAGGGWTEAFF	TGTGCCAGCCAAAGGGCAGGGGGCGGGTGGACTGAAGCTTTCTTT
TRBV7-9	TRBD2	NA	TRBJ2-7	CASSRAGAIYEQYF	TGTGCCAGCAGCCGAGCGGGAGCTATATACGAGCAGTACTTC
TRBV19	NA	NA	TRBJ2-3	CASSTLKWDTQYF	TGTGCCAGTAGTACCTTGAAGTGGGATACGCAGTATTTT
TRBV15	TRBD1	NA	TRBJ1-3	CATSRPGTVTGNTIYF	TGTGCCACCAGCAGACCCGGGACAGTCACTGGAAACACCATATATTTT
TRBV5-5	NA	NA	TRBJ2-2	CASSLAGVDTGELFF	TGTGCCAGCAGCTTGGCAGGGGTGGACACCGGGGAGCTGTTTTTT
TRBV4-1	NA	NA	TRBJ2-1	CASSQVHTPTYALSSYNEQFF	TGCGCCAGCAGCCAAGTCCATACCCCAACCTATGCCCTCAGCTCCTACAATGAGCAGTTCTTC
TRBV2	NA	NA	TRBJ1-2	CASSFSQFYGYTF	TGTGCCAGCAGTTTTTCACAGTTCTATGGCTACACCTTC
TRBV7-6	NA	NA	TRBJ2-2	CASSLLAEGVRTGELFF	TGTGCCAGCAGCTTATTGGCAGAAGGGGTTCGAACCGGGGAGCTGTTTTTT
TRBV5-1	NA	NA	TRBJ2-1	CASRQNLNEQFF	TGCGCCAGCAGACAGAACCTTAATGAGCAGTTCTTC
TRBV27	NA	once	TRBJ2-2	CASSPARGTGELFF	TGTGCCAGCAGTCCCGCGCGGGGCACCGGGGAGCTGTTTTTT
TRBV5-4	NA	NA	TRBJ2-7	CASSWDPSYEQYF	TGTGCCAGCAGCTGGGACCCCTCATACGAGCAGTACTTC